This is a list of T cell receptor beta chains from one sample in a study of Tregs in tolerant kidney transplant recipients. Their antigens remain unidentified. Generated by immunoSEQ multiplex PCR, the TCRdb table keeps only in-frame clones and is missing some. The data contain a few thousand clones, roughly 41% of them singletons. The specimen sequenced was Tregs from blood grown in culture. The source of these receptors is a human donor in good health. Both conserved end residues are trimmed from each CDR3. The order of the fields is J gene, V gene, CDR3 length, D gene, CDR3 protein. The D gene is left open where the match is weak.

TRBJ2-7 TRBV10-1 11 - ATPRIVSDEQY
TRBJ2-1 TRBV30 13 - AWSTGRSSYNEQF
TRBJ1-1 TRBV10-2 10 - ASSVFGTEAF
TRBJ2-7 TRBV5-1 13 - ASSSSNRTAYEQY
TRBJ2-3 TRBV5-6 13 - ASSYGLFGANTQY
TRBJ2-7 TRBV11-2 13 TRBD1 ASSPGTGSFYEQY
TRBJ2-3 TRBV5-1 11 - ASSPQGTDTQY
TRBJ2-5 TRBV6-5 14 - ASSYFGTPSRETQY
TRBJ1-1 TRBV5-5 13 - ASSLLDRENTEAF
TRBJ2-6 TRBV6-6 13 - ASSSSGRAANVLT
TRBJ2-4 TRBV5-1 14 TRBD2 ASSAVPGGSLGIQY
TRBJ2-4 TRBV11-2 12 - ASSFSGGRGIQY
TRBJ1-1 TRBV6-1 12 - ASSTQGVNTEAF
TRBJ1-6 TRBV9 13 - ASSVVRRFGSPLH
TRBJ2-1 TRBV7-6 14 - ASSLGVTSSYNEQF
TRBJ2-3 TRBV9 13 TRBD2 ASRGGTSGTDTQY
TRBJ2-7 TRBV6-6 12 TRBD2 ASSPRGGAYEQY
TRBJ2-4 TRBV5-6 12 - ASSYRSAKNIQY
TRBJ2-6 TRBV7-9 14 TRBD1 ASSSKRTGWANVLT
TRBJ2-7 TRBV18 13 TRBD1 ASSAAGTGAYEQY
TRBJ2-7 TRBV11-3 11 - ASSRPDRGEQY
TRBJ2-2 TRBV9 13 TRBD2 ASRVTGTSEGELF
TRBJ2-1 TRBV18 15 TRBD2 ASSQDSGTSGYNEQF
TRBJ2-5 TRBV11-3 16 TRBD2 ASSLGLAGNFPGETQY
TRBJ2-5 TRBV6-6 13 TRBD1 ASSYRTTGGETQY
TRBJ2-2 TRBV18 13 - ASSHRDTNTGELF
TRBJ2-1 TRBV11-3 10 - ASSSTGNEQF
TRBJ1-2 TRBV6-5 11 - ASRIGQNYGYT
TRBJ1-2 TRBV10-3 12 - AISESDLGYGYT